What follows are 16 T cell receptor beta chains derived from one specimen sequenced in a study of T cell repertoires in cytomegalovirus infection. TCRdb recomputed calls from the reads with MiXCR, one row per CDR3 protein. The sample carries about 450,000 distinct CDR3 sequences, roughly 31% recorded once. The sequencing input was PBMCs. The receptors were gathered from a human donor in good health (CMV status not recorded). Some clones in this sample may be carry-over from other donors' samples.

This clonotype was observed a handful of times. DNA of the CDR3: TGTGCCAGCAGCGACTCTGACAGTTACACTGAAGCTTTCTTT. Amino acid sequence: CASSDSDSYTEAFF. The rearrangement links TRBV6-1 to TRBJ1-1; D is perhaps TRBD1 (5 bases). CDR3 length: 14 amino acids. Trimming pared 6 bases from V and 3 bases from J, leaving 14 bases between. Germline V gene data show CDR1 as MNHNS and CDR2 as SASEGT.

This clonotype occurred a few times. The V and J genes are TRBV7-2 and TRBJ1-1; D not resolved. The germline CDR1 and CDR2 sequences are SGHTA and FQGNSA. Trimming pared 2 bases from V and 4 bases from J, leaving 11 bases between. The CDR3 loop spans 14 amino acids. The CDR3 protein is CASSLPATSTEAFF. CDR3 bases: TGTGCCAGCAGCTTACCGGCAACCAGCACTGAAGCTTTCTTT.

The chain couples TRBV7-6 to TRBJ1-6, with TRBD1 as a possible D gene (5 bases). V was trimmed by 3 bases and J by 8 bases, leaving 26 bases between them. Germline CDR1 is SGHVS and CDR2 is FNYEAQ. CDR3 length: 19 amino acids. CDR3 protein: CASSLMGFTRAFGDSPLHF. DNA of the CDR3: TGTGCCAGCAGCTTGATGGGTTTCACCAGGGCGTTTGGCGATTCACCCCTCCACTTT.

This clonotype was counted a few times. J is TRBJ2-7 and V is TRBV19; TRBD2 matches 11 bases. In germline, CDR1 is LNHDA, CDR2 SQIVND (reference sequence). V shed 4 bases, J shed 3 bases, and the junction held 5 bases outside the gene matches. The CDR3 extends over 15 amino acids. The CDR3 protein is CASSRLAGGRYEQYF. The CDR3 DNA sequence: TGTGCCAGTAGTAGGCTAGCGGGGGGCCGCTACGAGCAGTACTTC. The full variable domain, with the rest looked up from reference TRBV19 and TRBJ2-7, is DGGITQSPKYLFRKEGQNVTLSCEQNLNHDAMYWYRQDPGQGLRLIYYSQIVNDFQKGDIAEGYSVSREKKESFPLTVTSAQKNPTAFYLCASSRLAGGRYEQYFGPGTRLTVT.

This clonotype was seen a handful of times. This chain connects TRBV2 to TRBJ1-1, with D possibly TRBD1 on 6 matching bases. Deletions cut 3 bases from V and 5 bases from J, with 16 bases between. Germline V gives CDR1 SNHLY, CDR2 FYNNEI. The CDR3 totals 15 residues. This CDR3 is CASSEQGRVGTEAFF. The CDR3 DNA is TGTGCCAGCAGTGAGCAGGGGCGAGTCGGGACTGAAGCTTTCTTT.

This clonotype was seen a single time. The J gene is TRBJ1-2, the V gene TRBV18; D perhaps matches TRBD1 (5 bases). The CDR3 is 13 amino acids. Germline CDR1 and CDR2: KGHSH and LQKENI. Trimming removed 4 bases from V and 6 bases from J, with 12 bases in between. CDR3 residues: CASSRQNSDGYTF. CDR3 nucleotides: TGTGCCAGCTCACGACAGAATTCGGATGGCTACACCTTC.

This chain joins TRBV12-3 or TRBV12-4 and TRBJ2-1; 12 bases line up with TRBD2. Trimming took 4 bases from V and 5 from J; bases not matched to a gene: 6. The CDR3 is 16 residues long. The CDR3 sequence: CASSSSGGAWDNEQFF. In DNA form, the CDR3 reads TGTGCCAGCAGTTCTAGCGGGGGGGCCTGGGACAATGAGCAGTTCTTC.

In this sample, this clonotype turned up many times. This chain joins TRBV7-8 and TRBJ2-7, with TRBD2 matching over 10 bases. The CDR3 has 18 residues. Germline V gene lookup returns CDR1 SGHVS and CDR2 FQNEAQ. V was clipped by 5 bases and J by 5 bases; unmatched bases: 18. The chain's CDR3 is CASSTPLGSGGPEDEQYF. In nucleotides, the CDR3 is TGTGCCAGCAGCACCCCTTTGGGTAGCGGGGGGCCTGAGGACGAGCAGTACTTC.

The chain uses TRBV6-2 or TRBV6-3 and TRBJ2-7; D gene uncertain. This CDR3 has 15 amino acids. From germline, CDR1 is MNHEY and CDR2 SVGEGT. Trimming removed 6 bases at V and 2 bases at J, with 17 bases between. Written as DNA, the CDR3 is TGTGCCAGCAGGACCGTCGACACCTTCCCCTACGAGCAGTACTTC. Amino acids: CASRTVDTFPYEQYF.

This chain uses TRBV2 with TRBJ1-1; D may be TRBD1 (5 bases). CDR3 size: 17 residues. V was pared by 6 bases and J by 3 bases, with 23 bases between. Germline lookup yields CDR1 SNHLY and CDR2 FYNNEI. Written as DNA, the CDR3 is TGTGCCAGCAGGCGCCCTATTGGGCCCCGAGGGGACACTGAAGCTTTCTTT. This codes for CASRRPIGPRGDTEAFF.

This clonotype occurred many times. The V gene is TRBV12-3 or TRBV12-4, the J gene TRBJ1-5; 7 bases align to TRBD1. Unmatched junction bases numbered 13, after V lost 5 bases and J lost 9 bases. The CDR3 length is 15 residues. In nucleotides, the CDR3 is TGTGCCAGCAGTGGGGGACAGCTTCTAAACAGGCCCCAGCATTTT. Amino acids: CASSGGQLLNRPQHF.

About this clonotype itself: A read error may account for a junction end that differs from germline. The V and J genes are TRBV7-2 and TRBJ1-2; no clear D gene. Germline CDR1 and CDR2: SGHTA and FQGNSA. The CDR3 extends over 16 amino acids. This CDR3 is CDSSPKDRYRVYGYTF. The CDR3 region has the DNA TGTGACAGCAGCCCCAAAGACCGGTACCGGGTGTATGGCTACACCTTC. Combining the CDR3 with reference TRBV7-2 and TRBJ1-2 gives the whole variable domain GAGVSQSPSNKVTEKGKDVELRCDPISGHTALYWYRQSLGQGLEFLIYFQGNSAPDKSGLPSDRFSAERTGGSVSTLTIQRTQQEDSAVYLCDSSPKDRYRVYGYTFGSGTRLTVV.

As regards this clonotype: It is unclear where the CDR3 begins or ends on the DNA, so no DNA is shown, and the CDR3 is as TCRdb lists it. This chain connects TRBV7-2 to TRBJ2-7; no check of the table's D call, TRBD1, against the DNA was made. From germline, CDR1 is SGHTA and CDR2 FQGNSA. The CDR3 contains 16 residues when both ends are counted. The CDR3 protein is CASSPWGWGAAYEQSF.

The table lists this clonotype with many counts. This sequence joins TRBV19 and TRBJ1-2, with D possibly TRBD1 on 5 matching bases. This CDR3 spans 18 amino acids. Per the germline V gene, CDR1 is LNHDA and CDR2 is SQIVND (reference sequence). V was pared by 7 bases and J by 3 bases, with 27 bases between. The CDR3 sequence: CASTTLPQEGRRHYGYTF. Here the CDR3 DNA reads TGTGCCAGTACTACCCTACCGCAGGAGGGACGGAGACACTATGGCTACACCTTC.

This clonotype has a single count. The V and J genes are TRBV7-9 and TRBJ2-7; unclear D gene. The CDR3 is 12 residues long. Trimming shortened V by 6 bases and J by 6 bases, and 12 bases separated the two germline ends. Germline-derived CDR1 and CDR2 are SEHNR and FQNEAQ (reference sequence). In DNA, the CDR3 is TGTGCCAGCAGTTTGACCCAGACCGAGCAGTACTTC. Protein product: CASSLTQTEQYF.

A few counts support this clonotype. The chain recombines TRBV20-1 with TRBJ1-3, with a tentative D call TRBD1 (5 bases). Germline CDR1 and CDR2: DFQATT and SNEGSKA (reference sequence). Trimming left V 3 bases short and J 1 base short, with 16 bases between. The CDR3 covers 16 residues. This CDR3 is CSASTGSIGSGNTIYF. The CDR3 DNA reads TGCAGTGCTAGTACAGGCTCGATAGGGTCTGGAAACACCATATATTTT.